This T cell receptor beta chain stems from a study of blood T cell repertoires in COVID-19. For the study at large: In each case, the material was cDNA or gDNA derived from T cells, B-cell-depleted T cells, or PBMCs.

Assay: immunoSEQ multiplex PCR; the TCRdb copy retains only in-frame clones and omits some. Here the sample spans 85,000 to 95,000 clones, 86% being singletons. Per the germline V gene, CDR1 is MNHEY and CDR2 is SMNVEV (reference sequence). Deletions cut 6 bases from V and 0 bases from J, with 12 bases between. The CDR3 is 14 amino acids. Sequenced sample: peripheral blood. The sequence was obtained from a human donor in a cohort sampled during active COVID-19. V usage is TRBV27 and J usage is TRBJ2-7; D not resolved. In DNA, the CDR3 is TGTGCCAGCAGCGCGGAACTTAGCTCCTACGAGCAGTACTTC. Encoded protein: CASSAELSSYEQYF.